This T cell receptor (beta chain) derives from a study of blood T cells in healthy people across ages. The study, taken as a whole, reports: Estimates of diversity drawn from one million T cells were considered underestimates.

Then a second PCR, running about 7 to 11 cycles, was carried out with a sample-barcoded 5' primer and a J-beta primer mix. TCRdb ran MiXCR on the 5' RACE reads and lists one entry per CDR3 protein. The sample has fewer than 700,000 distinct CDR3 sequences; under 55% are singletons. The CDR3 length is 14 residues. Per germline, CDR1 WSHSY and CDR2 SAAADI. V lost 6 bases and J lost 4, with 10 bases in between. This clonotype was picked up a small number of times. What it binds is unknown. Sequencing was performed on blood. The clonotype comes from a man older than 75 in good health. The rearrangement links TRBV10-2 to TRBJ2-6, with D possibly being TRBD1 (6 bases). This chain's CDR3 is CASRNRAGANVLTF. The CDR3 coding sequence is TGCGCCAGCAGGAACAGGGCCGGGGCCAACGTCCTGACTTTC.